This T cell receptor (beta chain) emerged from a study of T-cell reconstitution after alpha-beta-depleted transplantation in children. As concerns this clonotype: As yet, its antigen is unknown.

During its preparation, the TCRbeta library received unique molecular identifiers. Each CDR3 protein gets one entry after TCRdb re-called the PCR reads with MiXCR. The sample yields hundreds of thousands of distinct CDR3 sequences, over 10% seen once. Study-wide findings and caveats: Elevated TCRbeta diversity at day 60 was traced, in some patients, to surviving recipient T cells and thymic progenitors. Reportedly, roughly two months post-transplant, alpha-beta T cells arose from several hundred expanded graft clones. Among T cells one year after transplant, newly produced cells accounted for most counts and diversity.

Germline V gene sequence: CDR1 LGHNA, CDR2 YNFKEQ. Between the trimmed V and J ends, which lost 0 bases and 6 bases, there was a span of 5 bases. The CDR3 covers 13 residues. Sample: PBMCs, mostly from graft donor cells, taken 360 days after TCRalphabeta/CD19-depleted stem cell transplant. V gene TRBV4-2 combines with J gene TRBJ2-2; D is unresolved. This receptor was taken from a male patient younger than 18 who had a stem cell transplant for acute myeloid leukemia, so the T cells may come from the graft donor. The CDR3 DNA sequence: TGTGCCAGCAGCCAAGAAGCGTCCGGGGAGCTGTTTTTT. It translates to CASSQEASGELFF.